This TCR beta chain was recovered during a study of early T cells in non-severe SARS-CoV-2 infection. The library protocol tagged individual cDNA molecules with unique molecular identifiers. TCRdb passed the 5' RACE reads through MiXCR, listing each CDR3 protein once. Here the sample spans about 32,000 distinct CDR3 sequences, 9% being singletons. The germline V gene encodes CDR1 SGHTA and CDR2 FQGNSA. This CDR3 spans 16 amino acids. V shed 3 bases and J shed 0 bases, with 14 bases lying between them. This clonotype was seen many times. This sequence joins TRBV7-2 and TRBJ1-2; D may be TRBD1 (6 bases). The origin of this receptor is an adult who was a healthcare worker with PCR-confirmed SARS-CoV-2 infection or an uninfected control (not recorded which). The sequenced sample was whole blood. In DNA form, the CDR3 reads TGTGCCAGCAGCTTTCAACAGGGCGTAGCTAACTATGGCTACACCTTC. Encoded protein: CASSFQQGVANYGYTF.